This TCR beta chain was sequenced for a study of blood T cell repertoires in COVID-19. Study-wide background: The United States, Italy and Spain were the sources of the acute and convalescent COVID-19 samples.

Clones were read by immunoSEQ multiplex PCR, and TCRdb kept only the in-frame ones, dropping some. The table records 140,000 to 150,000 clones, about 87% of them present only once. The origin of this receptor is a man aged 60-69 years who had recovered from COVID-19. The sequencing input was PBMCs or T cells enriched from blood (not recorded which).

The CDR3 DNA sequence: TGTGCCAGCAGCTTTCGGCTTGACAGGGGGGTGGGAAAGCAGCCCCAGCATTTT. Amino acids: CASSFRLDRGVGKQPQHF. The chain couples TRBV7-4 to TRBJ1-5, with TRBD1 identical over 9 bases. Germline assignment: CDR1 SGHVT and CDR2 SQSDAQ. V was clipped by 3 bases and J by 7 bases; unmatched bases: 16. CDR3 length: 18 residues.